The clone carrying this TCR beta chain has a single count. Methods used by the authors: Estimates of nucleated cell counts were drawn from the amplification of reference gene primers. The protocol was immunoSEQ multiplex PCR, while the TCRdb copy is restricted to in-frame clones and leaves out a portion. The V and J calls and the clone size are those of that table, but D and trimming were determined from the DNA. This sample has more than 75,000 clones; roughly 84% occur once, and the top ten carry around a quarter. After removal of 2 bases from V and 7 bases from J, the junction contained 4 bases not matched to a gene. Germline CDR1 reads SEHNR; CDR2 reads FQNEAQ (reference sequence). The CDR3 is 14 residues long. The entry originates in a study of blood T cell repertoires in COVID-19. About the research overall: Researchers got acute and convalescent COVID-19 samples from the United States, Italy and Spain. PBMCs, B-cell-depleted T cells, or T cells provided the cDNA or gDNA that made up the material.

The chain combines TRBV7-9 with TRBJ1-4; 7 nucleotides line up with TRBD1. This TCR came from a man aged 60 to 75 with acute or convalescent COVID-19. Material for sequencing was peripheral blood. The CDR3: CASSLQGVIEKLFF. The CDR3 bases are TGTGCCAGCAGCTTACAGGGGGTGATTGAAAAACTGTTTTTT.